This passage covers 28 T cell receptor beta chains from one sample sequenced in a study of T cell responses to AZD1222 COVID-19 vaccine. TCRdb's copy holds only in-frame clones and misses some; the assay was immunoSEQ multiplex PCR. The sample carries fewer than 100,000 clones, roughly 81% recorded once. Sample: peripheral blood, taken on day 0 of AZD1222 vaccination. The receptors come from an adult in good health.

This CDR3 is CASSRNRGTDTQYF. CDR3 DNA sequence: TGTGCCAGCAGCCGCAACAGGGGCACAGATACGCAGTATTTT. The V gene is TRBV11-2, the J gene TRBJ2-3; maybe TRBD1 (6 bases). CDR1 and CDR2 from the germline V gene are SGHAT and FQNNGV. This CDR3 spans 14 amino acids. V was clipped by 5 bases and J by 1 base, with 10 bases between them.

V gene TRBV7-6 combines with J gene TRBJ2-7, with 9 bases identical to TRBD1. Trimming cost V 5 bases and J 1 base; bases outside gene matches: 6. There are 15 residues in the CDR3. Germline CDR1 is SGHVS and CDR2 is FNYEAQ. The CDR3 DNA sequence: TGTGCCAGCAGCCCGACAGGGGGGGCTTCCTACGAGCAGTACTTC. Amino acid sequence: CASSPTGGASYEQYF.

This clone appeared a single time. The chain employs TRBV12-3 or TRBV12-4 and TRBJ2-7; D is perhaps TRBD2 (6 bases). This CDR3 is 13 amino acids long. Between the trimmed V and J ends, which lost 7 bases and 5 bases, there was a span of 15 bases. In DNA form, the CDR3 reads TGTGCCAGCACCTCCCAGGGAGGCCACGAGCAGTACTTC. This codes for CASTSQGGHEQYF.

The chain combines TRBV11-2 with TRBJ2-2; the D gene is possibly TRBD1 (6 bases). The CDR3 consists of 15 residues. Germline CDR1 is SGHAT and CDR2 is FQNNGV. V was pared by 4 bases and J by 1 base, with 10 bases between. In nucleotides, the CDR3 is TGTGCCAGCAGCTACAGGGACGAGAACACCGGGGAGCTGTTTTTT. Amino acids: CASSYRDENTGELFF.

This chain uses TRBV4-2 with TRBJ1-1, with 10 bases identical to TRBD1. Germline loops: CDR1 LGHNA, CDR2 YNFKEQ. The CDR3 runs to 16 residues. V shed 1 base, J shed 5 bases, and the junction held 7 bases outside the gene matches. Written as DNA, the CDR3 is TGTGCCAGCAGCCAAGGACAGGGGGCTCGGGGAACTGAAGCTTTCTTT. This gives the protein CASSQGQGARGTEAFF.

The rearrangement uses TRBV6-2 or TRBV6-3 and TRBJ2-3; tentative D call: TRBD2 (5 bases). CDR1 and CDR2 from the germline V gene are MNHEY and SVGEGT. The V end lost 3 bases, the J end lost 2 bases, and 15 bases lay between the germline ends. The CDR3 extends over 16 amino acids. CDR3 sequence (DNA): TGTGCCAGCAGTTATCTGGCGGTCGGGATCACAGATACGCAGTATTTT. Encoded protein: CASSYLAVGITDTQYF.

This clone appeared a single time. The rearrangement links TRBV5-1 to TRBJ2-7, with no clear D. The CDR3 covers 14 residues. V dropped 0 bases and J dropped 6 bases, with 13 bases sitting between them. CDR1 is SGHRS and CDR2 is YFSETQ in the germline V gene. The CDR3 sequence is CASSLVAISTEQYF. CDR3 sequence (DNA): TGCGCCAGCAGCTTGGTGGCGATCTCCACCGAGCAGTACTTC.

The chain carries TRBV3-1 (or the pseudogene TRBV3-2) and TRBJ1-1; 9 nucleotides line up with TRBD1. CDR1 is LGHDT, CDR2 YNNKEL, per germline (reference sequence). The CDR3 has 14 residues. V shed 4 bases and J 4 bases; nucleotides not matched to a gene: 4. CDR3 in amino acids: CASSLGQGFTEAFF. The DNA for the CDR3 is TGTGCCAGCAGCCTAGGACAGGGGTTCACTGAAGCTTTCTTT.

The genes are TRBV3-1 (or the pseudogene TRBV3-2) and TRBJ1-2; unclear D gene. The V end lost 4 bases, the J end lost 2 bases, and 11 bases lay between the germline ends. Germline V gene data show CDR1 as LGHDT and CDR2 as YNNKEL (reference sequence). This CDR3 contains 14 residues. The CDR3 reads CASSPRSGNYGYTF. CDR3 DNA sequence: TGTGCCAGCAGCCCGCGATCGGGGAACTATGGCTACACCTTC.

The sample holds one count of this clone. The rearrangement uses TRBV5-1 and TRBJ1-6; D is undetermined. This CDR3 region has 13 residues. Trimming cost V 0 bases and J 8 bases, with 6 bases left between them. Per germline, CDR1 SGHRS and CDR2 YFSETQ. The CDR3 DNA reads TGCGCCAGCAGCTTGGCCGGGGATTCACCCCTCCACTTT. Protein product: CASSLAGDSPLHF.

The rearrangement links TRBV7-2 to TRBJ1-1; 7 nucleotides align to TRBD1. The CDR3 sequence is 15 residues long. CDR1 SGHTA and CDR2 FQGNSA come from the germline V gene. V was clipped by 3 bases and J by 6 bases; unmatched bases: 10. CDR3 residues: CASSFALTGYAEAFF. The CDR3 DNA follows: TGTGCCAGCAGCTTTGCCCTGACAGGGTACGCTGAAGCTTTCTTT.

The rearrangement links TRBV7-2 to TRBJ2-5, with 13 bases that match TRBD2. The J segment lost 2 bases and the V segment lost 5 bases, leaving 11 bases of the junction unmatched. Germline values: CDR1 SGHTA, CDR2 FQGNSA. This CDR3 is 18 amino acids long. CDR3 residues: CASSPGVTSGGGQETQYF. The CDR3 DNA sequence: TGTGCCAGCAGCCCAGGAGTAACTAGCGGGGGGGGACAAGAGACCCAGTACTTC.

This chain joins TRBV4-1 and TRBJ2-1; 8 bases fit TRBD1. J gave up 10 bases and V 4 bases, and 6 bases lay outside the gene matches. Germline V gene sequence: CDR1 MGHRA, CDR2 YSYEKL. There are 13 residues in the CDR3. The CDR3 is CASSRYRGEEQFF. The CDR3 DNA is TGCGCCAGCAGCCGCTACAGGGGGGAGGAGCAGTTCTTC.

The chain combines TRBV7-2 with TRBJ1-5; D unresolved. Germline assignment: CDR1 SGHTA and CDR2 FQGNSA. The CDR3 has 12 amino acids. Trimming removed 1 base from V and 13 bases from J, with 11 bases in between. CDR3 sequence reads: CASSLGEGVQHF. Written as DNA, the CDR3 is TGTGCCAGCAGCTTAGGGGAAGGCGTACAGCATTTT.

This chain joins TRBV12-2 and TRBJ2-7; TRBD1, as called in the table, went unchecked against the DNA. TRBV12-2 is a pseudogene segment. The CDR3 loop spans 15 amino acids. Here the CDR3 reads CASRLEPRTGCEQYF. The CDR3, as DNA: TGTGCAAGTCGCTTAGAACCAAGGACAGGGTGTGAGCAGTACTTC.

J is TRBJ1-4 and V is TRBV9; D is possibly TRBD1 (5 bases). The CDR3 covers 15 residues. Deletions cut 7 bases from V and 2 bases from J, with 15 bases between. The germline gives CDR1 SGDLS, CDR2 YYNGEE. The CDR3 nucleotides read TGTGCCAGCGGTCCCCGGGGGGACACTAATGAAAAACTGTTTTTT. This encodes CASGPRGDTNEKLFF.

This clone was counted once. The V gene is TRBV7-2, the J gene TRBJ2-3; 15 bases map to TRBD2. The V segment lost 3 bases and the J segment 3 bases; nucleotides outside the gene matches: 7. CDR3 size: 18 residues. From germline, CDR1 is SGHTA and CDR2 FQGNSA. The CDR3 here is CASSFRLGLAGGTDTQYF. DNA for the CDR3: TGTGCCAGCAGCTTTCGTCTGGGACTAGCGGGGGGAACAGATACGCAGTATTTT.

V usage is TRBV7-2 and J usage is TRBJ2-1; 9 bases map to TRBD2. The V segment lost 1 base and the J segment 2 bases; nucleotides outside the gene matches: 9. The CDR3 runs to 18 residues. Germline V CDR1 and CDR2: SGHTA, FQGNSA. CDR3: CASSLDLVAGGPYNEQFF. In DNA form, the CDR3 reads TGTGCCAGCAGCTTAGATCTAGTTGCGGGGGGGCCCTACAATGAGCAGTTCTTC. The full variable domain, completed using reference TRBV7-2 and TRBJ2-1, is GAGVSQSPSNKVTEKGKDVELRCDPISGHTALYWYRQSLGQGLEFLIYFQGNSAPDKSGLPSDRFSAERTGGSVSTLTIQRTQQEDSAVYLCASSLDLVAGGPYNEQFFGPGTRLTVL.

The J gene is TRBJ2-2, the V gene TRBV10-3; 9 bases fit TRBD1. The CDR3 covers 17 residues. Germline CDR1 and CDR2: ENHRY and SYGVKD. The junction had 6 bases not matched to a gene; V was cut back by 2 bases and J by 2 bases. The CDR3 sequence: CAISEPPGQGNTGELFF. The CDR3 bases are TGTGCCATCAGTGAGCCCCCGGGACAGGGAAACACCGGGGAGCTGTTTTTT.

The CDR3 DNA reads as TGTGCCAGCAGTTCCCGGGGGCCTGTTGAAGCTTTCTTT. It is translated as CASSSRGPVEAFF. V gene TRBV6-5 combines with J gene TRBJ1-1; a weak D match, TRBD1 (6 bases). The CDR3 loop spans 13 amino acids. Germline CDR1 MNHEY, CDR2 SVGAGI. V was cut by 4 bases and J by 7 bases, with 13 bases left in between.

The chain combines TRBV5-8 with TRBJ1-6, with 7 bases lining up with TRBD1. V lost 1 base to trimming and J lost 5 bases; unmatched junction nucleotides: 3. This CDR3 region has 15 residues. Germline CDR1 and CDR2: SGHTS and YDEGEE. The CDR3, as DNA: TGTGCCAGCAGCTTGCCCGGGACAGATAATTCACCCCTCCACTTT. This codes for CASSLPGTDNSPLHF.

The gene calls are TRBV5-4 and TRBJ2-2; no firm D call. V was cut by 4 bases and J by 1 base, with 11 bases left in between. CDR1 and CDR2 from the germline V gene are SGHNT and YYREEE (reference sequence). The CDR3 covers 15 residues. The CDR3 spells CASSRVGQNTGELFF. CDR3 coding DNA: TGTGCCAGCAGCCGGGTTGGTCAGAACACCGGGGAGCTGTTTTTT.

The genes are TRBV5-1 and TRBJ2-2; D is undetermined. CDR1 is SGHRS and CDR2 is YFSETQ in the germline V gene. V lost 0 bases, J lost 7 bases, and 4 bases lay in between. CDR3 length: 12 amino acids. The CDR3 sequence is CASSLGVGELFF. Written as DNA, the CDR3 is TGCGCCAGCAGCTTGGGAGTCGGGGAGCTGTTTTTT.

This chain links TRBV12-3 or TRBV12-4 with TRBJ2-2, with unresolved D. Trimming stripped 6 bases from V and 7 bases from J, with 12 bases between. The CDR3 length is 13 residues. CDR3 sequence reads: CASSLGRYGELFF. CDR3 sequence (DNA): TGTGCCAGCAGCCTGGGCCGGTACGGGGAGCTGTTTTTT.

This chain joins TRBV7-2 and TRBJ1-2; no reliable D call. Germline V gene sequence: CDR1 SGHTA, CDR2 FQGNSA. There are 16 residues in the CDR3. V was clipped by 5 bases and J by 2 bases, with 18 bases between them. The CDR3: CASSHRAGFSNYGYTF. CDR3 coding DNA: TGTGCCAGCAGCCATAGAGCCGGGTTCTCAAACTATGGCTACACCTTC.

This rearrangement joins TRBV7-2 to TRBJ2-5; possibly TRBD1 or TRBD2 for D (5 bases each). The CDR3 has 14 residues. The germline V gene encodes CDR1 SGHTA and CDR2 FQGNSA. Deletions cut 0 bases from V and 4 bases from J, with 9 bases between. The DNA for the CDR3 is TGTGCCAGCAGCTTAGCGTGGGGGACAGAGACCCAGTACTTC. Encoded protein: CASSLAWGTETQYF.

The count of this clone is one. This chain connects TRBV28 to TRBJ1-1; 9 bases map to TRBD1. Trimming at V came to 6 bases and at J to 0 bases, leaving 5 bases not matched to a gene. Germline V gene sequence: CDR1 MDHEN, CDR2 SYDVKM. The length of the CDR3 is 15 residues. For the CDR3, the DNA is TGTGCCAGCAGAGTGACAGGGGGGATGAACACTGAAGCTTTCTTT. Protein product: CASRVTGGMNTEAFF. Looking up the rest from reference TRBV28 and TRBJ1-1 gives the full variable domain: DVKVTQSSRYLVKRTGEKVFLECVQDMDHENMFWYRQDPGLGLRLIYFSYDVKMKEKGDIPEGYSVSREKKERFSLILESASTNQTSMYLCASRVTGGMNTEAFFGQGTRLTVV.

This clone was seen more than once but under ten times. This rearrangement joins TRBV5-6 to TRBJ1-5, with 7 nucleotides matching TRBD1. This CDR3 has 15 residues. Germline lookup yields CDR1 SGHDT and CDR2 YYEEEE. Trimming removed 0 bases from V and 5 bases from J; junction bases left unmatched: 5. The CDR3 DNA sequence: TGTGCCAGCAGCTTGGTAGACAGGGCCGATCAGCCCCAGCATTTT. This gives the protein CASSLVDRADQPQHF.